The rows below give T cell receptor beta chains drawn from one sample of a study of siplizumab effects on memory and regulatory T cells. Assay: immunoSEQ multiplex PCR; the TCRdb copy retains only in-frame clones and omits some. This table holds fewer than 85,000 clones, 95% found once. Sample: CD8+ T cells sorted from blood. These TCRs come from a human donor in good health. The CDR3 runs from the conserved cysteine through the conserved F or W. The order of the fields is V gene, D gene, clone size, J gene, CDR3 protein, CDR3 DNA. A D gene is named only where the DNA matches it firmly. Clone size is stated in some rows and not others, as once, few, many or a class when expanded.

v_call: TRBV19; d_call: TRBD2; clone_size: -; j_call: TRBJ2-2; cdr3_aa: CASRVPSGRAASTGELFF; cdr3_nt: TGTGCCAGTAGGGTCCCGAGCGGGAGGGCCGCAAGTACCGGGGAGCTGTTTTTT
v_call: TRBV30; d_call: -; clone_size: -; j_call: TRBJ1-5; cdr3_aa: CAWRGPGQNQPQHF; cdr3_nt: TGTGCCTGGAGAGGCCCCGGACAAAATCAGCCCCAGCATTTT
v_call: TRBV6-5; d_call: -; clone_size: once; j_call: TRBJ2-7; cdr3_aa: CASSYVQGSYEQYF; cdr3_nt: TGTGCCAGCAGTTACGTTCAGGGAAGCTACGAGCAGTACTTC
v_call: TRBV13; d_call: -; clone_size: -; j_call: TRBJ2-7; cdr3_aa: CASSLGGQNAYEQYF; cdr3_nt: TGTGCCAGCAGCTTAGGCGGACAGAACGCCTACGAGCAGTACTTC
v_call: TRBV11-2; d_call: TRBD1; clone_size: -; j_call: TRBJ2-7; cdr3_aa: CASSLPTGGVYEQYF; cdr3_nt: TGTGCCAGCAGCTTGCCGACAGGGGGCGTCTACGAGCAGTACTTC
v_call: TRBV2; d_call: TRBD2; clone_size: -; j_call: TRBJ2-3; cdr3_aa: CASSQPGLDTDTQYF; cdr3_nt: TGTGCCAGCAGCCAACCGGGACTAGACACAGATACGCAGTATTTT
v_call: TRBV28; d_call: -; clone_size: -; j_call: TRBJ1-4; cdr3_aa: CASSLWTENEKLFF; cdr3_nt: TGTGCCAGCAGTTTATGGACAGAAAATGAAAAACTGTTTTTT
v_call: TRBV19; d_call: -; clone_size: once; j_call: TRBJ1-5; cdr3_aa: CASSIYAYSNQPQHF; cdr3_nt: TGTGCCAGTAGTATCTACGCCTATAGCAATCAGCCCCAGCATTTT
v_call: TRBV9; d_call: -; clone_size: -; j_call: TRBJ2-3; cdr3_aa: CASSVTGPDTQYF; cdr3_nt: TGTGCCAGCAGCGTTACGGGGCCAGATACGCAGTATTTT
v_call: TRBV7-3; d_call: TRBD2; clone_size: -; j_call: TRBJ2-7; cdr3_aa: CASSFTRLAGTYEQYF; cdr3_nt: TGTGCCAGCAGCTTCACAAGACTAGCGGGAACCTACGAGCAGTACTTC
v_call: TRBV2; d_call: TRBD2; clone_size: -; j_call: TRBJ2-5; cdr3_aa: CASKGGTSRKETQYF; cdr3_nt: TGTGCCAGCAAGGGCGGGACTAGCAGAAAAGAGACCCAGTACTTC
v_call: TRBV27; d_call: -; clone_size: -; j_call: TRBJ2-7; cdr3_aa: CASSPWAGGEQYF; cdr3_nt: TGTGCCAGCAGCCCTTGGGCAGGGGGGGAGCAGTACTTC
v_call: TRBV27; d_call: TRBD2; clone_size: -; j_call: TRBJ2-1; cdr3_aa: CASSLASGPYNEQFF; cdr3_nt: TGTGCCAGCAGTTTGGCTAGCGGACCGTACAATGAGCAGTTCTTC
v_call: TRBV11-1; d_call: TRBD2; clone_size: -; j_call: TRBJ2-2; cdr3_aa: CASSLGTSGSEELFF; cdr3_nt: TGTGCCAGCAGCTTAGGGACTAGCGGGTCTGAGGAGCTGTTTTTT
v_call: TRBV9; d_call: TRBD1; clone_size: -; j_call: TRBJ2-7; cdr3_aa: CASSPDGTGGFYEQYF; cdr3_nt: TGTGCCAGCAGCCCAGACGGGACAGGGGGCTTTTACGAGCAGTACTTC
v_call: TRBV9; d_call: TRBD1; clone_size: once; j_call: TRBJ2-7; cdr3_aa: CASSVEDRAFSYEQYF; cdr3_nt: TGTGCCAGCAGCGTAGAGGACAGGGCATTCTCCTACGAGCAGTACTTC
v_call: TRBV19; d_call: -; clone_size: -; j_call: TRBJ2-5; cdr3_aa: CASSIVDRQETQYF; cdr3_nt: TGTGCCAGTAGTATAGTTGACAGGCAAGAGACCCAGTACTTC
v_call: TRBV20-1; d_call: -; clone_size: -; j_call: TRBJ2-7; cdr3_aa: CSARFSEEQYF; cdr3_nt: TGCAGTGCTAGATTCAGTGAAGAGCAGTACTTC
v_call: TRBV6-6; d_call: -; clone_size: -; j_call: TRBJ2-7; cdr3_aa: CASTPKLLYEQYF; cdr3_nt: TGTGCCAGCACCCCTAAGCTTTTGTACGAGCAGTACTTC
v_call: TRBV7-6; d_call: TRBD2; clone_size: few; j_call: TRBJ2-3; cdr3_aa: CASSFGGRSTDTQYF; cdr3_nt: TGTGCCAGCAGTTTTGGCGGGAGAAGCACAGATACGCAGTATTTT
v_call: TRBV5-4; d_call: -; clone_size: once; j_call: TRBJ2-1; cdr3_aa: CASMGLSYNEQFF; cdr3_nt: TGTGCCAGCATGGGACTCTCCTACAATGAGCAGTTCTTC
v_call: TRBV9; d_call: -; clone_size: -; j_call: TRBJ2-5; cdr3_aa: CASSEDPEVETQYF; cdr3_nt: TGTGCCAGCAGCGAAGACCCGGAGGTGGAGACCCAGTACTTC
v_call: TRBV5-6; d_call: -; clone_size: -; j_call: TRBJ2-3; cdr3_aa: CASSPGPSPTTDTQYF; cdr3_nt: TGTGCCAGCAGCCCCGGACCCAGTCCCACCACAGATACGCAGTATTTT
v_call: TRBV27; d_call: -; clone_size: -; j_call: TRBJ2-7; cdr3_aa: CASSPGQGPNYEQYF; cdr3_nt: TGTGCCAGCAGTCCTGGCCAGGGCCCAAACTACGAGCAGTACTTC
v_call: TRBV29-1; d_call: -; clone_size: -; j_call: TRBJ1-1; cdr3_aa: CSVAGPMNTEAFF; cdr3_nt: TGCAGCGTTGCCGGACCCATGAACACTGAAGCTTTCTTT
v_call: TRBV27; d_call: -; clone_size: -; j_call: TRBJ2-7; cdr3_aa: CASSYRESYEQYF; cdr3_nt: TGTGCCAGCAGTTATAGGGAGTCCTACGAGCAGTACTTC
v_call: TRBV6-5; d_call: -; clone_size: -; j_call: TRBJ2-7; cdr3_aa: CASSSAGYEQYF; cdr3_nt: TGTGCCAGCAGCTCCGCAGGCTACGAGCAGTACTTC
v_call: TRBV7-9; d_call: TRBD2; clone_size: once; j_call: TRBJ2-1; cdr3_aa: CASSLPSPRTSETYNEQFF; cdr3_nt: TGTGCCAGCAGCCTACCTTCACCTCGGACTAGCGAGACATACAATGAGCAGTTCTTC
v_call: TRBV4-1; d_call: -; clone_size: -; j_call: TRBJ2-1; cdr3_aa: CASSPTLGSYNEQFF; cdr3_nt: TGCGCCAGCAGCCCCACCCTAGGCTCCTACAATGAGCAGTTCTTC
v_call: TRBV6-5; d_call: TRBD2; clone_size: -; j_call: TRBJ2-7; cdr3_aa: CASRPTSALSYEQYF; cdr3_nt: TGTGCCAGCAGACCGACTAGCGCACTCTCCTACGAGCAGTACTTC
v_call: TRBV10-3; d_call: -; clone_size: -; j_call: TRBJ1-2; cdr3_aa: CAISESDRYGYTF; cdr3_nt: TGTGCCATCAGTGAGTCGGACCGCTATGGCTACACCTTC
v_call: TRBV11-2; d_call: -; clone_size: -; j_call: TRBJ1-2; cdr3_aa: CASSDLYGYTF; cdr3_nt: TGTGCCAGCAGCGACCTGTATGGCTACACCTTC
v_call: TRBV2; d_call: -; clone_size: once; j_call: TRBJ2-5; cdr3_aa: CASSARLDGETQYF; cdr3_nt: TGTGCCAGCAGTGCCCGCTTGGACGGGGAGACCCAGTACTTC
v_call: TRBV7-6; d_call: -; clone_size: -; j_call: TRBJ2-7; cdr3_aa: CASSLIISYEQYF; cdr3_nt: TGTGCCAGCAGCTTAATCATTTCCTACGAGCAGTACTTC
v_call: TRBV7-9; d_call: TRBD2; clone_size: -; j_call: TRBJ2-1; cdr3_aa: CASSFGLAGSSYNEQFF; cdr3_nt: TGTGCCAGCAGCTTTGGGCTAGCGGGGAGCTCCTACAATGAGCAGTTCTTC
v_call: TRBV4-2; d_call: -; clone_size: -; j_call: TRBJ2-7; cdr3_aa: CASSPAQGPLSEQYF; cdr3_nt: TGTGCCAGCAGCCCCGCACAGGGCCCCTTGTCCGAGCAGTACTTC
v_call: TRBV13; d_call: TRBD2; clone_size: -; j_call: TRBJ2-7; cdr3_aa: CASSSGTTQNYEQYF; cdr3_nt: TGTGCCAGCAGCTCTGGGACTACGCAAAACTACGAGCAGTACTTC
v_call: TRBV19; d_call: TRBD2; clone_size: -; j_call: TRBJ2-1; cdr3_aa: CASSIFLGTTYNEQFF; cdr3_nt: TGTGCCAGTAGTATTTTCTTAGGGACTACGTACAATGAGCAGTTCTTC
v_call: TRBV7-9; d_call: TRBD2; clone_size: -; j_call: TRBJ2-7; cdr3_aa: CASSYGTSLSEQYF; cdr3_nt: TGTGCCAGCAGCTACGGGACTAGCTTATCCGAGCAGTACTTC
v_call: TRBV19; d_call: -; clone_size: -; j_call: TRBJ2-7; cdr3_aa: CASSIGPHGFSYEQYF; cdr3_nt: TGTGCCAGTAGTATAGGACCGCACGGGTTTAGCTACGAGCAGTACTTC
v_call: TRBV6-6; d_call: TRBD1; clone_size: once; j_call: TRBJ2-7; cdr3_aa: CAIRTGGVDEQYF; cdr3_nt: TGTGCCATCAGGACAGGGGGCGTCGACGAGCAGTACTTC